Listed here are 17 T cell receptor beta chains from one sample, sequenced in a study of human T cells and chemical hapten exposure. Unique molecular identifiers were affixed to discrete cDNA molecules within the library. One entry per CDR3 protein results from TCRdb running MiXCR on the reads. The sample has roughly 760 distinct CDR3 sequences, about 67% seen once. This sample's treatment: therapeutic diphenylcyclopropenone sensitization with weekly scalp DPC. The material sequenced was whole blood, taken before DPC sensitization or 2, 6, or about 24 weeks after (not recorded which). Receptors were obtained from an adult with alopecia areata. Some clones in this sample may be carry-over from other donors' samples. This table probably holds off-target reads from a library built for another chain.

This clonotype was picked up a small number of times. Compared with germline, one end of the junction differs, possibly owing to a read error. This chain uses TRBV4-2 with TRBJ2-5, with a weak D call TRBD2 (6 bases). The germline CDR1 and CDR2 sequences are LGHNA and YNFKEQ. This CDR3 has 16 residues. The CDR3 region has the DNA TGTGCCAGCAGCGAAGAGGGACTCTCAGGCCCAGAGACCCAGTACTTC. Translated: CASSEEGLSGPETQYF.

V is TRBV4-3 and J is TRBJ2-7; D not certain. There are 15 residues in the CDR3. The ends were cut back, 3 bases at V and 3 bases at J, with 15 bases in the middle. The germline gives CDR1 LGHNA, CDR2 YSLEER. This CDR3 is CASSQHTGPNYEQYF. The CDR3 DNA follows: TGCGCCAGCAGCCAGCACACCGGACCAAACTACGAGCAGTACTTC.

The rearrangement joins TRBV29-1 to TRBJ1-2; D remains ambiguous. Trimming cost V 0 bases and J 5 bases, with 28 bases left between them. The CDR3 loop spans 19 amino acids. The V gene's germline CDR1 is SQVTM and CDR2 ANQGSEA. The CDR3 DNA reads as TGCAGCGTTGAAGATTTGCCAACACATGGTGCAGGACGGTTTTATGGCTACACCTTC. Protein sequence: CSVEDLPTHGAGRFYGYTF.

The CDR3 DNA reads TGTGCCAGCAGCTTGGGGGCGGCTGGGGCCAACGTCCTGACTTTC. This codes for CASSLGAAGANVLTF. The chain has TRBV7-3 and TRBJ2-6; a weak D match, TRBD1 (6 bases). Germline CDR1 is SGHTA and CDR2 is FQGTGA. The CDR3 runs 15 residues. V was clipped by 3 bases and J by 2 bases, with 8 bases between them.

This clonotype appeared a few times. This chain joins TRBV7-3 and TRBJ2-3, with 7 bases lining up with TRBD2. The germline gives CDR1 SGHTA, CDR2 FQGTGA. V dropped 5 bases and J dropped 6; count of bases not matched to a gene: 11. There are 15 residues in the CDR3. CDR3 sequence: CASSPSGARGDTQYF. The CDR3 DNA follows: TGTGCCAGCAGCCCCAGCGGGGCCCGCGGTGATACGCAGTATTTT.

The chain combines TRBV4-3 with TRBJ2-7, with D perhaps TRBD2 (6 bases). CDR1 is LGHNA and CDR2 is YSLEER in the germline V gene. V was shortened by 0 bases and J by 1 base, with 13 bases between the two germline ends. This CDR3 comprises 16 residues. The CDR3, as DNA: TGCGCCAGCAGCCAAGATTTGGCTAGCGCATCCTACGAGCAGTACTTC. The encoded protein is CASSQDLASASYEQYF.

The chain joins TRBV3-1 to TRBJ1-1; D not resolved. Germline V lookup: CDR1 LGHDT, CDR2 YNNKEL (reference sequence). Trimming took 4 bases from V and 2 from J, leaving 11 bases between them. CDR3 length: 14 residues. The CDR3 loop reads CASSPPGINTEAFF. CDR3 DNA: TGTGCCAGCAGCCCACCGGGGATTAACACTGAAGCTTTCTTT.

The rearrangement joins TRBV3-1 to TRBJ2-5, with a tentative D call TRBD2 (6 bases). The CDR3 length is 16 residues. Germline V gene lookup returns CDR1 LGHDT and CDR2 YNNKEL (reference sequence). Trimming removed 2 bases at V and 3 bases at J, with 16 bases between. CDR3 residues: CASSQSRGSIEETQYF. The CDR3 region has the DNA TGTGCCAGCAGCCAATCCCGGGGGAGTATAGAAGAGACCCAGTACTTC.

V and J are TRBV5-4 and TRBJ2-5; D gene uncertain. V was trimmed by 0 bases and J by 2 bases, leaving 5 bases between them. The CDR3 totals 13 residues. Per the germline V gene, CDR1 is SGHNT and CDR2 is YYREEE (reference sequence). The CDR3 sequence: CASSLVQQETQYF. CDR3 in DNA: TGTGCCAGCAGCTTGGTACAGCAAGAGACCCAGTACTTC.

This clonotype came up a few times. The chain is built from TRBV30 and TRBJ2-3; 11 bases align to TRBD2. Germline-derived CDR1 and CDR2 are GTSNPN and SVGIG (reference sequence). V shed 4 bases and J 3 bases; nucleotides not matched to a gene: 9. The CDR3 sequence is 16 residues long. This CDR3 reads CAWNGGTSGRTDTQYF. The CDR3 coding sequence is TGTGCCTGGAACGGCGGGACTAGCGGACGTACAGATACGCAGTATTTT.

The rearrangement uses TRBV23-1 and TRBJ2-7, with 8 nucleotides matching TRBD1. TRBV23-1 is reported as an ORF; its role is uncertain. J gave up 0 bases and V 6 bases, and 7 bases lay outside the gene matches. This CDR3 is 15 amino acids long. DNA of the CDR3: TGCGCCAGCAGCCACCGGGACAGGAGCTCCTACGAGCAGTACTTC. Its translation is CASSHRDRSSYEQYF.

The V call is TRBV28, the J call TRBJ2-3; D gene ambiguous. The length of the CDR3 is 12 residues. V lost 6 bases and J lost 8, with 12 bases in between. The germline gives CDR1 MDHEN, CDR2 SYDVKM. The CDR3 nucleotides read TGTGCCAGCAGGCTATCGTCGGGTACGCAGTATTTT. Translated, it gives CASRLSSGTQYF.

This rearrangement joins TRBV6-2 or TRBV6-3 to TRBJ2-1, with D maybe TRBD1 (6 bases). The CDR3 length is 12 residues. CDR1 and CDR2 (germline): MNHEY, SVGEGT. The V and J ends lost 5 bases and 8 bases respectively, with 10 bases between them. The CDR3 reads CASSVQGDEQFF. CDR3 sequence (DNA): TGTGCCAGCAGTGTACAGGGCGATGAGCAGTTCTTC.

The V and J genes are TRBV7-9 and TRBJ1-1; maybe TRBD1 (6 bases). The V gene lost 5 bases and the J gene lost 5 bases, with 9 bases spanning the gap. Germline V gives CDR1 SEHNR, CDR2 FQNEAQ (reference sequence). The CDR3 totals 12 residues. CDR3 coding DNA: TGTGCCAGCAGCCGGGACATTACTGAAGCTTTCTTT. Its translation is CASSRDITEAFF.

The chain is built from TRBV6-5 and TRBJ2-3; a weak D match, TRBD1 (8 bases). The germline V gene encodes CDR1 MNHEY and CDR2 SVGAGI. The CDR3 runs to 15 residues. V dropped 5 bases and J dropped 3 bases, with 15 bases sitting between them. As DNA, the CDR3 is TGTGCCAGCAGTCCACAGGGGGGGCCTACAGATACGCAGTATTTT. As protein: CASSPQGGPTDTQYF.

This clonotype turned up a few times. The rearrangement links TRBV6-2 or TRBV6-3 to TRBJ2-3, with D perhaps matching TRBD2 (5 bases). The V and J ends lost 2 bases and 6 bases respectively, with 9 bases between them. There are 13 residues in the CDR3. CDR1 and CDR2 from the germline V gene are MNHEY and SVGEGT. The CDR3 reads CASSYGRADTQYF. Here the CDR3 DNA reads TGTGCCAGCAGTTACGGGAGAGCTGATACGCAGTATTTT.

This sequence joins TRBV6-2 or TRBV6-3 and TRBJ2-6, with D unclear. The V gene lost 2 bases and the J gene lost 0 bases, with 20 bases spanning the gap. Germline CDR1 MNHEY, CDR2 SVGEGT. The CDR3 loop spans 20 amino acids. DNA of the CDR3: TGTGCCAGCAGTTACGTCAGAAAGAGGCCCGAGCCCTCTGGGGCCAACGTCCTGACTTTC. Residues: CASSYVRKRPEPSGANVLTF.